Listed below are T cell receptor beta chains from one sample, sequenced in a study of cytomegalovirus exposure and HLA in healthy donors. Sequenced by immunoSEQ multiplex PCR; TCRdb stores in-frame clones only, minus some. In the table there are 120,000 or so clones, about three quarters of which are singletons. Sequences were obtained from PBMCs. Every receptor here comes from a woman aged 40 to 50 in good health and CMV-seronegative. The CDR3 runs from the conserved cysteine through the conserved F or W. D genes are given only for firm matches. Clone size is shown for a subset of rows, as once, few, many or a class of expanded clone.

size,J,D,V,length,DNA,CDR3
once,TRBJ1-2,NA,TRBV28,11,NA,CASSLFGEGTF
NA,TRBJ2-2,TRBD1,TRBV7-9,16,TGTTCCAGCAGCTTAAATCCCAGGGGGCGTACCGGGGAGCTGTTTTTT,CSSSLNPRGRTGELFF
once,TRBJ1-4,NA,TRBV7-2,17,TGTGCCAGCTTAACACCCGAGGCGGGGGCCGGTGGAGAAAAACTGTTTTTT,CASLTPEAGAGGEKLFF
NA,TRBJ2-3,TRBD2,TRBV5-1,16,TGCGCCAGCAACCCGGGTGGTAGCGGGAGCACAGATACGCAGTATTTT,CASNPGGSGSTDTQYF
NA,TRBJ2-7,TRBD1,TRBV7-9,17,TGTGCCAGCAGCTCCCCCGCTCCCGGGACAGGGACCTACGAGCAGTACTTC,CASSSPAPGTGTYEQYF
NA,TRBJ1-5,TRBD1,TRBV4-1,18,TGCGCCAGCAGCCCTAGAGAACTTTGGGACAGGCCGCGTAGGCCCCAGCATTTT,CASSPRELWDRPRRPQHF
NA,TRBJ2-7,TRBD1,TRBV4-1,17,TGCGCCAGCAGCCTCAGCCCGGGCATACAGGGGAATTACGAGCAGTACTTC,CASSLSPGIQGNYEQYF
NA,TRBJ2-3,TRBD1,TRBV7-9,15,TGTGCCAGCAGCAAAGGACAGGGGGGGACAGATACGCAGTATTTT,CASSKGQGGTDTQYF
NA,TRBJ1-5,NA,TRBV19,13,TGTGCCAGTAGTATAGGGTTTGGCCAGCCCCAGCATTTT,CASSIGFGQPQHF
few,TRBJ1-1,NA,TRBV11-2,15,TGTGCCAGCAGCTTAGATTCCAGTTTGAACACTGAAGCTTTCTTT,CASSLDSSLNTEAFF
NA,TRBJ2-7,TRBD2,TRBV19,14,TGTGCCAGTACCAAGGGAGGGGAGTCCCACGAGCAGTACTTC,CASTKGGESHEQYF
NA,TRBJ1-5,TRBD1,TRBV5-6,14,TGTGCCAGCAGCTCCGGACAGGGCGATCAGCCCCAGCATTTT,CASSSGQGDQPQHF
NA,TRBJ2-7,NA,TRBV7-9,14,TGTGCCAGCAGCTTAGACGGGGTTGCCTACGAGCAGTACTTC,CASSLDGVAYEQYF
NA,TRBJ1-1,NA,TRBV27,13,TGTGCCAGTGGTCAGGCGAAGGACACTGAAGCTTTCTTT,CASGQAKDTEAFF
NA,TRBJ2-5,TRBD2,TRBV4-1,14,TGCGCCAGCAGCCAGGGCCGGGGAGGGGAGACCCAGTACTTC,CASSQGRGGETQYF
NA,TRBJ2-7,TRBD2,TRBV27,16,TGTGCCAGCAGTCTCCTACTAGCGGGAGGGCCCTACGAGCAGTACTTC,CASSLLLAGGPYEQYF
NA,TRBJ2-7,TRBD2,TRBV28,15,TGTGCCAGCAGCCCTTCCCTAGCGGGAGCGTACGAGCAGTACTTC,CASSPSLAGAYEQYF
once,TRBJ2-3,TRBD2,TRBV5-1,16,TGCGCCAGCAGTTTCCCCACTAGCGGCAGCACAGATACGCAGTATTTT,CASSFPTSGSTDTQYF
NA,TRBJ1-2,NA,TRBV28,12,TGTGCCAGCAGTCTGACTCCCTATGGCTACACCTTC,CASSLTPYGYTF
NA,TRBJ2-7,NA,TRBV4-1,14,TGCGCCAGCAGCCAAGATGGGCAGGGCTACGAGCAGTACTTC,CASSQDGQGYEQYF
few,TRBJ2-2,NA,TRBV7-9,16,TGTGCCAGCAGCTTAGGAGGAAGCACGAACACCGGGGAGCTGTTTTTT,CASSLGGSTNTGELFF
once,TRBJ1-4,NA,TRBV6-5,15,TGTGCCACCCGACGGGGGGGACTACTTAATGAAAAACTGTTTTTT,CATRRGGLLNEKLFF
NA,TRBJ2-5,NA,TRBV6-1,13,TGTGCCAGCAGTGATGACAGAGGTACGACCCAGTACTTC,CASSDDRGTTQYF
NA,TRBJ1-2,TRBD1,TRBV28,14,TGTGCCAGCAGTGGGACAGGGGGGAACTATGGCTACACCTTC,CASSGTGGNYGYTF
NA,TRBJ2-5,TRBD1,TRBV9,13,TGTGCCAGCAGCGAAGGGACAGCAGAGACCCAGTACTTC,CASSEGTAETQYF
NA,TRBJ2-7,NA,TRBV5-4,14,TGTGCCAGCAGCTTTGACCCTGGAGGCTACGAGCAGTACTTC,CASSFDPGGYEQYF
once,TRBJ2-1,TRBD2,TRBV4-1,14,TGCGCCAGCAGCTATACTAGCGGGAACAATGAGCAGTTCTTC,CASSYTSGNNEQFF
NA,TRBJ1-1,TRBD1,TRBV7-9,18,TGTGCCAGCAGCTTAGCGGGAAGGGGGCACTATTTCTACACTGAAGCTTTCTTT,CASSLAGRGHYFYTEAFF
NA,TRBJ1-1,TRBD1,TRBV7-8,18,TGTGCCAGCAGCCCCCCCGAACTGGACAGGGGGCCCCCGGGTGAAGCTTTCTTT,CASSPPELDRGPPGEAFF
NA,TRBJ2-7,NA,TRBV6-5,13,TGTGCCAGCAGTTACGGACTCGGCTACGAGCAGTACTTC,CASSYGLGYEQYF
NA,TRBJ2-7,NA,TRBV7-9,12,TGTGCCAGCGACAGTGGTGCCTACGAGCAGTACTTC,CASDSGAYEQYF
NA,TRBJ1-1,NA,TRBV5-4,14,TGTGCCAGCAGCTTCGAAGCAGGGTGGACTGAAGCTTTCTTT,CASSFEAGWTEAFF